What follows describes a single T cell receptor beta chain. Authors' analysis steps: Reference gene primer amplification in the assay estimated nucleated cell counts. Assay used: immunoSEQ multiplex PCR; TCRdb lists only in-frame clones, some missing. V and J calls and clone size come straight from that table; D and trimming were deduced from the DNA. Here the sample spans some 28,000 clones, around 86% being singletons. These data originate in a study of blood T cell repertoires in COVID-19. Study information: Italy, Spain and the United States were the sources of the convalescent and acute COVID-19 samples. PBMCs, B-cell-depleted T cells, or T cells provided the cDNA or gDNA that made up the material.

The sequencing sample was made of peripheral blood. The clonotype comes from a human donor in a cohort sampled during active COVID-19.

In DNA form, the CDR3 reads TGTGCCAGCAGCGCTAGGGGACCAGGGGCTCACAATGAGCAGTTCTTC. Translation: CASSARGPGAHNEQFF. The chain uses TRBV7-2 and TRBJ2-1; D is possibly TRBD1 (6 bases). The CDR3 length is 16 residues. Between the trimmed V and J ends, which lost 5 bases and 5 bases, there was a span of 19 bases. The germline CDR1 and CDR2 sequences are SGHTA and FQGNSA.